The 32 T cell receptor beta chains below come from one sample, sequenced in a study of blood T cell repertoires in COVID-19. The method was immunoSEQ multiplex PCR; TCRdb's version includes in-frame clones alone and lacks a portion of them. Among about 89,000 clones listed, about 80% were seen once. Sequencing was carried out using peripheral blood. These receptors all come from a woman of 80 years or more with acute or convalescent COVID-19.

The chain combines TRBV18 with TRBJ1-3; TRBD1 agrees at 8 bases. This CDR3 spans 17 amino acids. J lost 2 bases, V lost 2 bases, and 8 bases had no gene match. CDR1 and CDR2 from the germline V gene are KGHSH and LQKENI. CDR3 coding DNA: TGTGCCAGCTCACCAGTGACAGGGGAGTCTCCTGGAAACACCATATATTTT. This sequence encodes CASSPVTGESPGNTIYF.

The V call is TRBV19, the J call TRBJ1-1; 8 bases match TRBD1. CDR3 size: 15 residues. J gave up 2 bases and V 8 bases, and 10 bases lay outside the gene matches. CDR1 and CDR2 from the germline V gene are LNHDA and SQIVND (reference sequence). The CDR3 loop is CASSTGAFENTEAFF. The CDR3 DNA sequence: TGTGCCAGTTCGACAGGGGCCTTTGAAAACACTGAAGCTTTCTTT.

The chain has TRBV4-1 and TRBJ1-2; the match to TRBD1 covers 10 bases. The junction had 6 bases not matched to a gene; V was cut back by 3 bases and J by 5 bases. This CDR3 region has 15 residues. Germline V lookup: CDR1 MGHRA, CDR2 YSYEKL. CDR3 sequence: CASSHPLDRGYGYTF. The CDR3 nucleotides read TGCGCCAGCAGCCATCCATTGGACAGGGGGTATGGCTACACCTTC.

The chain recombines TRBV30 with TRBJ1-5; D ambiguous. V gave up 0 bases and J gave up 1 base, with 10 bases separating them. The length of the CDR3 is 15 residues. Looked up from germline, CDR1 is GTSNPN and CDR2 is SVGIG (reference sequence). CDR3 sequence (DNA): TGTGCCTGGAGTGTCGCAGGTGGAAGCAATCAGCCCCAGCATTTT. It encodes CAWSVAGGSNQPQHF.

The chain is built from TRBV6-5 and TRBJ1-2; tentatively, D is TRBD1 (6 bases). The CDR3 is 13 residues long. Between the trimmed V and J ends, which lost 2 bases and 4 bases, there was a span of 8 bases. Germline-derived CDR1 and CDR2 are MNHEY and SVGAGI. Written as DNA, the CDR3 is TGTGCCAGCAGTTACGGGGACACCTATGGCTACACCTTC. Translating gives CASSYGDTYGYTF.

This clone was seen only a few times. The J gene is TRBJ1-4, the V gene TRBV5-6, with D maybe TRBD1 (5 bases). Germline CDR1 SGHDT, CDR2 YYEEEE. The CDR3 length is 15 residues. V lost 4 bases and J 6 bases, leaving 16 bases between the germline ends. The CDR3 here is CASSSPGDGDEKLFF. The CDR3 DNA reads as TGTGCCAGCAGCAGTCCGGGGGACGGGGATGAAAAACTGTTTTTT.

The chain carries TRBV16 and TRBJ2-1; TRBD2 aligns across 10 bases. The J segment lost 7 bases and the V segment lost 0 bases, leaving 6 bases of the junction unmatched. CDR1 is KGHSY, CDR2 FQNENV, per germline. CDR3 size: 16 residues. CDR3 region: CASSQSSSGRGNEQFF. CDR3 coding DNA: TGTGCCAGCAGCCAATCCTCTAGCGGGAGAGGGAATGAGCAGTTCTTC.

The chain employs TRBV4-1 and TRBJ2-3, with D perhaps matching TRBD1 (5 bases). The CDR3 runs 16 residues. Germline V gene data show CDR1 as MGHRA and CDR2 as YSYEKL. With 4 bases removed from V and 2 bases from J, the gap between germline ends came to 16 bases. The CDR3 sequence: CASSPIREKITDTQYF. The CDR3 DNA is TGCGCCAGCAGCCCAATCAGGGAAAAAATCACAGATACGCAGTATTTT.

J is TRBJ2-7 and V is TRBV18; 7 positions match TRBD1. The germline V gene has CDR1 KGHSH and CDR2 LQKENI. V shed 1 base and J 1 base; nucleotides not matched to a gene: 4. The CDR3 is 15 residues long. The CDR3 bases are TGTGCCAGCTCACCACGGGACAGTCAATCCTACGAGCAGTACTTC. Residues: CASSPRDSQSYEQYF.

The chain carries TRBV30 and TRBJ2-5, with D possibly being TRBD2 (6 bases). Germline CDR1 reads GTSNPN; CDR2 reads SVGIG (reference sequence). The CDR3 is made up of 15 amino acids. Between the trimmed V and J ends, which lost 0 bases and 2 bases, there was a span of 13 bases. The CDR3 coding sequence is TGTGCCTGGAGTGTATTTAGCGGCCCTCAAGAGACCCAGTACTTC. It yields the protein CAWSVFSGPQETQYF. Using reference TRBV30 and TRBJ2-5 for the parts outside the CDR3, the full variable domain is SQTIHQWPATLVQPVGSPLSLECTVEGTSNPNLYWYRQAAGRGLQLLFYSVGIGQISSEVPQNLSASRPQDRQFILSSKKLLLSDSGFYLCAWSVFSGPQETQYFGPGTRLLVL.

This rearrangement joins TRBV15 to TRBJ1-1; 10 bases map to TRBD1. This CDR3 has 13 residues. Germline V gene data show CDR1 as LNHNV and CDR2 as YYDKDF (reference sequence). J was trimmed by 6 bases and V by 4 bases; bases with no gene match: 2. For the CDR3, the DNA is TGTGCCACCAGCAAGACAGGGGGCCCTGAAGCTTTCTTT. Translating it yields CATSKTGGPEAFF. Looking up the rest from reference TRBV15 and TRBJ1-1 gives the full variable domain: DAMVIQNPRYQVTQFGKPVTLSCSQTLNHNVMYWYQQKSSQAPKLLFHYYDKDFNNEADTPDNFQSRRPNTSFCFLDIRSPGLGDTAMYLCATSKTGGPEAFFGQGTRLTVV.

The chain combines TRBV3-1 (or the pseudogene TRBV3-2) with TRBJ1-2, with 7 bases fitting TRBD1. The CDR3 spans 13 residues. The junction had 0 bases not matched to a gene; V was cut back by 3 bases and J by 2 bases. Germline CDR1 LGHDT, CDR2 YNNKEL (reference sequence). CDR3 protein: CASSQGQNYGYTF. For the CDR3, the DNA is TGTGCCAGCAGCCAGGGACAGAACTATGGCTACACCTTC.

For the CDR3, the DNA is TGTGCCAGCTCGACAGGGTCGTACGGAAACACCATATATTTT. Protein: CASSTGSYGNTIYF. The chain joins TRBV18 to TRBJ1-3; 7 nucleotides agree with TRBD1. V shed 6 bases, J shed 4 bases, and the junction held 6 bases outside the gene matches. The length of the CDR3 is 14 residues. Germline loops: CDR1 KGHSH, CDR2 LQKENI.

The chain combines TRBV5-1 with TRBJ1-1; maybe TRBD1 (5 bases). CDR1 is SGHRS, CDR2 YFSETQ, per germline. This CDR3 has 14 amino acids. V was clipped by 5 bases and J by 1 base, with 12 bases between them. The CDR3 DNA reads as TGCGCCAGCAGGATGGGGGGATGGAACACTGAAGCTTTCTTT. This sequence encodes CASRMGGWNTEAFF.

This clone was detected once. The chain's CDR3 is CASSLDRAIYF. As DNA, the CDR3 is TGTGCCAGCTCACTCGACAGGGCCATATATTTT. This chain uses TRBV18 with TRBJ1-3; 7 nucleotides agree with TRBD1. The V gene's germline CDR1 is KGHSH and CDR2 LQKENI. V lost 4 bases, J lost 11 bases, and 2 bases stayed unmatched. The CDR3 extends over 11 amino acids.

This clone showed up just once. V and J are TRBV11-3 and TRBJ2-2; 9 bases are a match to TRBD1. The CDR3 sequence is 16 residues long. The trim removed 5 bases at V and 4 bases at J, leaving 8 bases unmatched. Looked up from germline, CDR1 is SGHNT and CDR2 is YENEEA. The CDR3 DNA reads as TGTGCCAGCAGCAAGAGGGGGACAGGGACCACCGGGGAGCTGTTTTTT. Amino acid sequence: CASSKRGTGTTGELFF.

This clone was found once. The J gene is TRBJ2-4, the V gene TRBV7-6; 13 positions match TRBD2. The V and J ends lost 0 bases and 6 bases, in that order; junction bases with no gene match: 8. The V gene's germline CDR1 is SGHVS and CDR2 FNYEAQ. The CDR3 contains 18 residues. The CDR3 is CASSLAPTGTSGINIQYF. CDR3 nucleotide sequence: TGTGCCAGCAGCTTAGCCCCGACAGGGACTAGCGGGATAAACATTCAGTACTTC. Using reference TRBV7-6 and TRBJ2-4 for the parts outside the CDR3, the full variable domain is GAGVSQSPRYKVTKRGQDVALRCDPISGHVSLYWYRQALGQGPEFLTYFNYEAQQDKSGLPNDRFSAERPEGSISTLTIQRTEQRDSAMYRCASSLAPTGTSGINIQYFGAGTRLSVL.

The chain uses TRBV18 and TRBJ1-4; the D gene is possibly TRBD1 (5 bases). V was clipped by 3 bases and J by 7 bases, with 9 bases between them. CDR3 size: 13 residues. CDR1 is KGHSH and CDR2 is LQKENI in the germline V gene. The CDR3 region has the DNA TGTGCCAGCTCACCCCTTAGGGGTGAAAAACTGTTTTTT. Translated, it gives CASSPLRGEKLFF.

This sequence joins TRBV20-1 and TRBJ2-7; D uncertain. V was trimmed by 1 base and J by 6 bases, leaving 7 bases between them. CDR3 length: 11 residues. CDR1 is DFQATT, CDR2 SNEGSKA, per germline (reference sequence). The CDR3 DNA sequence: TGCAGTGCTAGAGGGCAGGTCGAGCAGTACTTC. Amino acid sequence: CSARGQVEQYF.

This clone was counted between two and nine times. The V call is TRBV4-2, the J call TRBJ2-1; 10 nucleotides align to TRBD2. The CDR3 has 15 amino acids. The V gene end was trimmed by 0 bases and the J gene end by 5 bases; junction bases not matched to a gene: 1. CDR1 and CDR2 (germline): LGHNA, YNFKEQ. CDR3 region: CASSQDTSGNNEQFF. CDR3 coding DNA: TGTGCCAGCAGCCAAGATACTAGCGGGAACAATGAGCAGTTCTTC.

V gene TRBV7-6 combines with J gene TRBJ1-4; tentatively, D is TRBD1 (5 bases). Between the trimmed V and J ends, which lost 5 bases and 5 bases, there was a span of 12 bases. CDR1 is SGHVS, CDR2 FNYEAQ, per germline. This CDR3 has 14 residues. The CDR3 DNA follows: TGTGCCAGCAGCCGACAGAACAAAAATGAAAAACTGTTTTTT. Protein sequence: CASSRQNKNEKLFF.

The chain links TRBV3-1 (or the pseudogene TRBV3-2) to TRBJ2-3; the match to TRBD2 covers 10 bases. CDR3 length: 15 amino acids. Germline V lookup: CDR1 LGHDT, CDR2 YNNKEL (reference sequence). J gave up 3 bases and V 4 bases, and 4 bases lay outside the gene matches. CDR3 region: CASSPGTSATDTQYF. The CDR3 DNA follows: TGTGCCAGCAGCCCTGGGACTAGCGCGACAGATACGCAGTATTTT.

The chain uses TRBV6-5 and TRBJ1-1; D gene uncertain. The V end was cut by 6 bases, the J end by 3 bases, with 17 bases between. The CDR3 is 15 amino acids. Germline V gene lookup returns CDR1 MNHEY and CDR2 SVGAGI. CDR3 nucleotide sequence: TGTGCCAGCAGACCTCCGTCCAGGCTGGACACTGAAGCTTTCTTT. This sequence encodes CASRPPSRLDTEAFF.

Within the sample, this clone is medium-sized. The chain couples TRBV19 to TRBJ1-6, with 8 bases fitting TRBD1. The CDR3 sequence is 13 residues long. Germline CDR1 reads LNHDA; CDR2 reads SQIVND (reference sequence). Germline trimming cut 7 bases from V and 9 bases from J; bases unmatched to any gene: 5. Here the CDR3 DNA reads TGTGCCAGTAATGCAGGGGGCGTTTCACCCCTCCACTTT. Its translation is CASNAGGVSPLHF.

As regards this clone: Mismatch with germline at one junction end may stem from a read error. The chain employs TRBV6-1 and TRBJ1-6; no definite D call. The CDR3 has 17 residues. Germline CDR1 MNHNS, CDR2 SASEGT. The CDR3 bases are TGTGCCAGCACTGAACGGGAGCGGAATAATAATTCACCGACCCTCCACTTT. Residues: CASTERERNNNSPTLHF.

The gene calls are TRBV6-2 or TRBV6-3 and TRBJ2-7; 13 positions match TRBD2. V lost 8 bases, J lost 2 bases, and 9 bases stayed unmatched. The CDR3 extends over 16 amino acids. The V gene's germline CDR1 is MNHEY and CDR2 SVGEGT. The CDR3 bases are TGTGCCAGCGGCCGACTAGCGGGGGGCAAAGCCTACGAGCAGTACTTC. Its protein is CASGRLAGGKAYEQYF.

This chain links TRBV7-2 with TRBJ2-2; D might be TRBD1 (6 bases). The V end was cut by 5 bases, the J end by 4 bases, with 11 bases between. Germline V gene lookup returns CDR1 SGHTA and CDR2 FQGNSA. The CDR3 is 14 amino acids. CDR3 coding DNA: TGTGCCAGCAGCGCCCGAGGGGGCACCGGGGAGCTGTTTTTT. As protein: CASSARGGTGELFF.

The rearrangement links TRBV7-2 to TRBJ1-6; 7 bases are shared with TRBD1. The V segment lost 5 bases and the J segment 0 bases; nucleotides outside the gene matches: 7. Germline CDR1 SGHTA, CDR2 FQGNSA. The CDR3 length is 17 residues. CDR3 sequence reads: CASSPRTGRSYNSPLHF. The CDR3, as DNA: TGTGCCAGCAGCCCGCGGACAGGACGCTCCTATAATTCACCCCTCCACTTT.

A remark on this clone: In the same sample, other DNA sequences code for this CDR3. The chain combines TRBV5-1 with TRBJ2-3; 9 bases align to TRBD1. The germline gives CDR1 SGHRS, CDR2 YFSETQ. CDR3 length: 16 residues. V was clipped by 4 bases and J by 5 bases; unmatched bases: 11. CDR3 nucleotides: TGCGCCAGCAGCAAACCCCCGGGACAGGGAATAGATACGCAGTATTTT. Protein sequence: CASSKPPGQGIDTQYF. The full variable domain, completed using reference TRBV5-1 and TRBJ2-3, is KAGVTQTPRYLIKTRGQQVTLSCSPISGHRSVSWYQQTPGQGLQFLFEYFSETQRNKGNFPGRFSGRQFSNSRSEMNVSTLELGDSALYLCASSKPPGQGIDTQYFGPGTRLTVL.

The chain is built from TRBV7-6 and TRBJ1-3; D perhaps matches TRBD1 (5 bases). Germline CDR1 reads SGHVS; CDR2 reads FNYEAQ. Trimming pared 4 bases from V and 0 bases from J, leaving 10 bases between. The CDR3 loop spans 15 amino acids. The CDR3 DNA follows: TGTGCCAGCAGCTGGCGCGGGGGCTCTGGAAACACCATATATTTT. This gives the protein CASSWRGGSGNTIYF.

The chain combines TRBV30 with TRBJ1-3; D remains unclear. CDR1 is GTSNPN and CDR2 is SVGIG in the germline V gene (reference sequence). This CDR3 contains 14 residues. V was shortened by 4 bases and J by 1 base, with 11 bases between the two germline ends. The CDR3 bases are TGTGCCTGGAAACTACAAAGGTCTGGAAACACCATATATTTT. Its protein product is CAWKLQRSGNTIYF.

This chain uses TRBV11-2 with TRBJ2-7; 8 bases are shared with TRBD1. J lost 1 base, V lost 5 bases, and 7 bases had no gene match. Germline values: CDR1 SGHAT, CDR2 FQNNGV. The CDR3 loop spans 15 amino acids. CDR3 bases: TGTGCCAGCAGCCCCCGGACAGGGATGTCCTACGAGCAGTACTTC. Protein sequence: CASSPRTGMSYEQYF.